This entry is about one T cell receptor beta chain. The antigen is not known. The record originates from a study of cytomegalovirus exposure and HLA in healthy donors. Looking at the study overall: As released early, the data held 70 million to 95 million unique TCRs from HLA-typed donors. Of the donors genotyped, some 400 in all, 75% to 90% fell in the Caucasian-associated ancestry cluster.

PCR used 60 Vbeta primers and 13 Jbeta primers. Clones were sequenced by immunoSEQ multiplex PCR, and TCRdb holds only the in-frame ones, with some missing. The data show 160,000 or so clones, roughly 80% seen once. Points from the study as a whole: Highest at DRB1 and lowest at HLA-C, TCR association rates differed among HLA loci in a later analysis.

The sequence was obtained from a man aged 45-65 years in good health and CMV-seropositive. The sample was PBMCs.

CDR3 in amino acids: CATSRDGRRGDTQYF. The CDR3 region has the DNA TGTGCCACCAGCAGAGATGGAAGGAGGGGAGATACGCAGTATTTT. V gene TRBV15 combines with J gene TRBJ2-3, with D possibly matching TRBD2 (6 bases). The ends were cut back, 0 bases at V and 5 bases at J, with 12 bases in the middle. This CDR3 is built from 15 residues. Germline V gene data show CDR1 as LNHNV and CDR2 as YYDKDF (reference sequence).